The 27 T cell receptor beta chains below were found in one sample sequenced in a study of blood T cell repertoires in COVID-19. Clones were sequenced by immunoSEQ multiplex PCR, and TCRdb holds only the in-frame ones, with some missing. This table holds a few hundred thousand clones, 85% to 90% found once. Source material: PBMCs or T cells enriched from blood (not recorded which). The source is a man between 40 and 49 years old who had recovered from COVID-19.

The chain links TRBV19 to TRBJ2-2, with TRBD1 matching over 8 bases. The CDR3 is 17 amino acids. The junction had 13 bases not matched to a gene; V was cut back by 7 bases and J by 3 bases. Germline V lookup: CDR1 LNHDA, CDR2 SQIVND (reference sequence). The CDR3 nucleotides are TGTGCCAGTACCGCCCCTCAGGGGGCTTTGGACACCGGGGAGCTGTTTTTT. Protein sequence: CASTAPQGALDTGELFF.

This clone appeared a few times. The J gene is TRBJ1-1, the V gene TRBV18; D is undetermined. Deletions cut 4 bases from V and 2 bases from J, with 14 bases between. The germline CDR1 and CDR2 sequences are KGHSH and LQKENI. This CDR3 spans 15 amino acids. CDR3 residues: CASSRETDSNTEAFF. Here the CDR3 DNA reads TGTGCCAGCTCACGAGAGACGGACTCTAACACTGAAGCTTTCTTT.

The chain combines TRBV11-2 with TRBJ1-2, with D possibly being TRBD1 (5 bases). The V gene lost 4 bases and the J gene lost 3 bases, with 21 bases spanning the gap. CDR1 is SGHAT and CDR2 is FQNNGV in the germline V gene. The CDR3 totals 17 residues. This CDR3 is CASSWRRGSGGDYGYTF. The CDR3 nucleotides read TGTGCCAGCAGCTGGCGACGCGGCAGCGGGGGGGACTATGGCTACACCTTC.

The J gene is TRBJ2-1, the V gene TRBV15, with D possibly matching TRBD1 (6 bases). Trimming removed 1 base from V and 3 bases from J, with 10 bases in between. The CDR3 covers 15 residues. CDR1 is LNHNV, CDR2 YYDKDF, per germline (reference sequence). Here the CDR3 DNA reads TGTGCCACCAGCAGAGCTAGGACAGTCTACAATGAGCAGTTCTTC. Amino acids: CATSRARTVYNEQFF.

This chain uses TRBV15 with TRBJ2-1, with D possibly matching TRBD2 (6 bases). The CDR3 loop spans 14 amino acids. Germline V gives CDR1 LNHNV, CDR2 YYDKDF (reference sequence). V lost 0 bases and J 8 bases, leaving 11 bases between the germline ends. DNA of the CDR3: TGTGCCACCAGCAGAGACGGGAGTGAGGATGAGCAGTTCTTC. Translated: CATSRDGSEDEQFF.

V is TRBV7-2 and J is TRBJ2-1; 11 bases map to TRBD2. Germline CDR1 reads SGHTA; CDR2 reads FQGNSA. The junction had 9 bases not matched to a gene; V was cut back by 4 bases and J by 7 bases. The CDR3 is 16 amino acids. Here the CDR3 DNA reads TGTGCCAGCAGCTCCTTAGCGGGGGGGCCGTTGAATGAGCAGTTCTTC. Amino acids: CASSSLAGGPLNEQFF.

The chain carries TRBV27 and TRBJ1-6; possibly TRBD1 for D (6 bases). This CDR3 is built from 13 residues. Germline CDR1 MNHEY, CDR2 SMNVEV (reference sequence). V was pared by 3 bases and J by 9 bases, with 9 bases between. The CDR3 nucleotides are TGTGCCAGCAGTTTCAGGGGCCGTTCACCCCTCCACTTT. Translated, it gives CASSFRGRSPLHF.

The gene calls are TRBV29-1 and TRBJ1-2; D remains ambiguous. Germline V gene sequence: CDR1 SQVTM, CDR2 ANQGSEA. V was trimmed by 1 base and J by 6 bases, leaving 9 bases between them. The CDR3 runs 12 residues. CDR3 sequence: CSVEGGVDGYTF. CDR3 sequence (DNA): TGCAGCGTTGAAGGCGGGGTGGATGGCTACACCTTC.

This clone appeared once. The chain employs TRBV12-3 or TRBV12-4 and TRBJ2-7, with D perhaps matching TRBD1 (6 bases). This CDR3 is 12 amino acids long. V was trimmed by 0 bases and J by 6 bases, leaving 6 bases between them. The CDR3 DNA reads TGTGCCAGCAGTTTAGCCAGGGGCGAGCAGTACTTC. Protein: CASSLARGEQYF.

The chain joins TRBV2 to TRBJ1-1, with TRBD1 matching 7 bases. The germline V gene encodes CDR1 SNHLY and CDR2 FYNNEI. The V gene end was trimmed by 5 bases and the J gene end by 4 bases; junction bases not matched to a gene: 4. The CDR3 has 13 amino acids. The chain's CDR3 is CASSQQGSTEAFF. The CDR3 DNA sequence: TGTGCCAGCAGTCAACAGGGGAGCACTGAAGCTTTCTTT.

The chain carries TRBV29-1 and TRBJ1-1; no definite D call. The germline CDR1 and CDR2 sequences are SQVTM and ANQGSEA. The length of the CDR3 is 13 residues. The CDR3, as DNA: TGCACCATACTCTCGGGAGGGAGCACTGAAGCTTTCTTT. Amino acids: CTILSGGSTEAFF.

V gene TRBV9 combines with J gene TRBJ1-4, with D possibly TRBD1 on 6 matching bases. The CDR3 runs 16 residues. The V gene lost 2 bases and the J gene lost 12 bases, with 23 bases spanning the gap. Per germline, CDR1 SGDLS and CDR2 YYNGEE. Written as DNA, the CDR3 is TGTGCCAGCAGCGTTACGGGGACACAGGGCCTCGGGGAACTGTTTTTT. Protein product: CASSVTGTQGLGELFF.

The chain uses TRBV12-3 or TRBV12-4 and TRBJ1-1; D uncertain. The CDR3 loop spans 11 amino acids. V was shortened by 5 bases and J by 11 bases, with 12 bases between the two germline ends. The CDR3 nucleotides are TGTGCCAGCAGTCGGACTGGCCGGGCTTTCTTT. Translating gives CASSRTGRAFF.

The chain is built from TRBV5-6 and TRBJ2-7; 7 nucleotides agree with TRBD1. V trimming: 6 bases; J trimming: 2 bases; junction bases outside the gene matches: 8. CDR1 is SGHDT, CDR2 YYEEEE, per germline. The CDR3 consists of 14 residues. CDR3 nucleotide sequence: TGTGCCAGCAACTCGGGACAGATAACCTACGAGCAGTACTTC. This translates into CASNSGQITYEQYF.

V usage is TRBV30 and J usage is TRBJ2-5; 10 bases line up with TRBD1. Looked up from germline, CDR1 is GTSNPN and CDR2 is SVGIG (reference sequence). The length of the CDR3 is 14 residues. Trimming took 0 bases from V and 5 from J; bases not matched to a gene: 3. The CDR3 region is CAWSVGQGVETQYF. The DNA for the CDR3 is TGTGCCTGGAGTGTCGGACAGGGGGTGGAGACCCAGTACTTC.

The chain carries TRBV5-6 and TRBJ1-2; D remains unclear. CDR3 length: 16 amino acids. In germline, CDR1 is SGHDT, CDR2 YYEEEE. V gave up 3 bases and J gave up 2 bases, with 17 bases separating them. Here the CDR3 reads CASSWFDERRNYGYTF. Written as DNA, the CDR3 is TGTGCCAGCAGCTGGTTTGACGAGAGGAGGAACTATGGCTACACCTTC. Together with reference TRBV5-6 and TRBJ1-2, the CDR3 gives the full variable domain: DAGVTQSPTHLIKTRGQQVTLRCSPKSGHDTVSWYQQALGQGPQFIFQYYEEEERQRGNFPDRFSGHQFPNYSSELNVNALLLGDSALYLCASSWFDERRNYGYTFGSGTRLTVV.

This sequence joins TRBV28 and TRBJ2-2, with 7 bases aligning to TRBD1. This CDR3 comprises 13 residues. V shed 11 bases, J shed 0 bases, and the junction held 3 bases outside the gene matches. Germline lookup yields CDR1 MDHEN and CDR2 SYDVKM. For the CDR3, the DNA is TGTGCCCTGGGGACAGCGAACACCGGGGAGCTGTTTTTT. This gives the protein CALGTANTGELFF. The full variable domain, with the rest looked up from reference TRBV28 and TRBJ2-2, is DVKVTQSSRYLVKRTGEKVFLECVQDMDHENMFWYRQDPGLGLRLIYFSYDVKMKEKGDIPEGYSVSREKKERFSLILESASTNQTSMYLCALGTANTGELFFGEGSRLTVL.

The sample holds one count of this clone. The V call is TRBV5-1, the J call TRBJ2-7, with TRBD2 matching 7 bases. J was trimmed by 3 bases and V by 0 bases; bases with no gene match: 9. This CDR3 is 16 amino acids long. Germline V gives CDR1 SGHRS, CDR2 YFSETQ. The CDR3 DNA sequence: TGCGCCAGCAGCTTGGGGTTCGGGACTATGAACTACGAGCAGTACTTC. This codes for CASSLGFGTMNYEQYF.

The chain has TRBV6-5 and TRBJ1-6; 7 bases line up with TRBD1. Germline loops: CDR1 MNHEY, CDR2 SVGAGI. Germline trimming cut 5 bases from V and 14 bases from J; bases unmatched to any gene: 9. The CDR3 is 13 residues long. The CDR3 protein is CASSPLDRDTLHF. CDR3 coding DNA: TGTGCCAGCAGTCCCCTCGACAGGGACACCCTCCACTTT.

The genes are TRBV14 and TRBJ1-1; D is possibly TRBD1 (5 bases). This CDR3 has 13 residues. The germline V gene encodes CDR1 SGHDN and CDR2 FVKESK. Between the trimmed V and J ends, which lost 4 bases and 3 bases, there was a span of 9 bases. The CDR3 here is CASSRRGYTEAFF. CDR3 bases: TGTGCCAGCAGCCGACGGGGGTACACTGAAGCTTTCTTT.

This chain joins TRBV6-2 or TRBV6-3 and TRBJ1-5; no firm D call. Germline V lookup: CDR1 MNHEY, CDR2 SVGEGT. The germline V and J ends were trimmed by 4 bases and 7 bases, with 17 bases remaining between them. The CDR3 length is 15 residues. The CDR3 nucleotides read TGTGCCAGCAGTTCAGGAGTGGGAGAGGTACAGCCCCAGCATTTT. This sequence encodes CASSSGVGEVQPQHF.

The CDR3 reads CASSLGQINTEAFF. For the CDR3, the DNA is TGCGCCAGCAGCTTGGGACAAATAAACACTGAAGCTTTCTTT. The chain combines TRBV5-1 with TRBJ1-1; no reliable D call. Per germline, CDR1 SGHRS and CDR2 YFSETQ. CDR3 length: 14 amino acids. Deletions cut 0 bases from V and 2 bases from J, with 8 bases between. Full variable domain (remainder filled in from reference TRBV5-1 and TRBJ1-1): KAGVTQTPRYLIKTRGQQVTLSCSPISGHRSVSWYQQTPGQGLQFLFEYFSETQRNKGNFPGRFSGRQFSNSRSEMNVSTLELGDSALYLCASSLGQINTEAFFGQGTRLTVV.

The rearrangement uses TRBV7-8 and TRBJ1-2; D unclear. V was shortened by 5 bases and J by 2 bases, with 6 bases between the two germline ends. This CDR3 region has 12 residues. Germline V lookup: CDR1 SGHVS, CDR2 FQNEAQ. This chain's CDR3 is CASSPTNYGYTF. DNA for the CDR3: TGTGCCAGCAGCCCCACAAACTATGGCTACACCTTC.

This chain joins TRBV30 and TRBJ2-2, with 7 bases matching TRBD2. After removal of 2 bases from V and 1 base from J, the junction contained 1 base not matched to a gene. The CDR3 extends over 14 amino acids. The germline V gene has CDR1 GTSNPN and CDR2 SVGIG (reference sequence). In DNA form, the CDR3 reads TGTGCCTGGAGTAAGCGGGAGAACACCGGGGAGCTGTTTTTT. Translated: CAWSKRENTGELFF.

This clone was observed once. The CDR3 DNA follows: TGCAGTGCTTCGCAGGGGGCTGAAGCTTTCTTT. It translates to CSASQGAEAFF. V gene TRBV20-1 combines with J gene TRBJ1-1, with 7 positions matching TRBD1. The CDR3 is made up of 11 amino acids. From germline, CDR1 is DFQATT and CDR2 SNEGSKA (reference sequence). Trimming cost V 5 bases and J 6 bases; bases outside gene matches: 3.

The count of this clone is one. J is TRBJ2-7 and V is TRBV19, with 8 bases aligning to TRBD1. The CDR3 is made up of 13 amino acids. CDR1 LNHDA and CDR2 SQIVND come from the germline V gene (reference sequence). With V trimmed by 10 bases and J by 4 bases, 9 bases remained unmatched. This CDR3 is CATAGTGSYEQYF. CDR3 in DNA: TGTGCCACAGCCGGGACAGGCTCATACGAGCAGTACTTC.

The V call is TRBV6-5, the J call TRBJ2-7, with D possibly TRBD1 on 7 matching bases. Germline CDR1 reads MNHEY; CDR2 reads SVGAGI. Trimming pared 6 bases from V and 0 bases from J, leaving 15 bases between. The CDR3 has 15 amino acids. The CDR3 sequence: CASSRPGGSSYEQYF. The CDR3 DNA follows: TGTGCCAGCAGCCGCCCAGGGGGGAGCTCCTACGAGCAGTACTTC.